One sample yielded the 6 T cell receptor beta chains listed below, sequenced in a study of blood T cell repertoires in COVID-19 (TCRdb year 2020). Library preparation employed the immunoSEQ multiplex PCR assay. This immuneACCESS table, as held by TCRdb, lists in-frame sequences with V and J called but not all clones. Of the missing ones, under half trace to an unresolved V gene in checked studies; the others have no known cause. The sample contains 250,000 to 300,000 clones, about four fifths of them found a single time. Approximately 5% of the sample lies in the top ten. Material: PBMCs or T cells enriched from blood (not recorded which). These receptors all stem from a man aged 40-49 years who had been exposed to COVID-19.

This clone came up once. The J gene is TRBJ2-1, the V gene TRBV24-1; perhaps TRBD2 as D (5 bases). The CDR3 contains 16 residues. V gave up 1 base and J gave up 7 bases, with 16 bases separating them. From germline, CDR1 is KGHDR and CDR2 SFDVKD. The CDR3 protein is CATSDFAGPTGNEQFF. In nucleotides, the CDR3 is TGTGCCACCAGTGATTTCGCGGGCCCCACTGGGAATGAGCAGTTCTTC.

The chain uses TRBV29-1 and TRBJ1-1, with 7 bases fitting TRBD1. The CDR3 sequence is 13 residues long. Germline V CDR1 and CDR2: SQVTM, ANQGSEA. The V segment lost 6 bases and the J segment 0 bases; nucleotides outside the gene matches: 4. This CDR3 is CSVNRGMNTEAFF. The CDR3 region has the DNA TGCAGCGTGAACAGGGGAATGAACACTGAAGCTTTCTTT.

This clone was counted once. This chain joins TRBV30 and TRBJ2-3; 10 nucleotides line up with TRBD2. The V segment lost 8 bases and the J segment 0 bases; nucleotides outside the gene matches: 5. The CDR3 covers 14 residues. The V gene's germline CDR1 is GTSNPN and CDR2 SVGIG (reference sequence). CDR3 in DNA: TGTGCCCGAACTAGCGGGGCTAGCACAGATACGCAGTATTTT. The encoded protein is CARTSGASTDTQYF.

For this clone: Other DNA sequences of this sample code for an identical CDR3. The rearrangement uses TRBV5-1 and TRBJ1-1; a weak D match, TRBD1 (6 bases). Deletions cut 2 bases from V and 3 bases from J, with 8 bases between. CDR3 length: 13 residues. Germline CDR1 is SGHRS and CDR2 is YFSETQ. CDR3 in amino acids: CASSFKGDTEAFF. CDR3 DNA sequence: TGCGCCAGCAGCTTCAAGGGGGACACTGAAGCTTTCTTT. Combining the CDR3 with reference TRBV5-1 and TRBJ1-1 gives the whole variable domain KAGVTQTPRYLIKTRGQQVTLSCSPISGHRSVSWYQQTPGQGLQFLFEYFSETQRNKGNFPGRFSGRQFSNSRSEMNVSTLELGDSALYLCASSFKGDTEAFFGQGTRLTVV.

The chain has TRBV30 and TRBJ2-3, with a possible D match to TRBD2 (6 bases). The CDR3 loop spans 13 amino acids. V lost 4 bases and J lost 4, with 12 bases in between. Germline V lookup: CDR1 GTSNPN, CDR2 SVGIG (reference sequence). The CDR3 DNA follows: TGTGCCTGGAATCCGGGAGTGTCAGATACGCAGTATTTT. The encoded protein is CAWNPGVSDTQYF.

The chain recombines TRBV18 with TRBJ2-3; no clear D. V was trimmed by 2 bases and J by 1 base, leaving 10 bases between them. The CDR3 is made up of 15 amino acids. CDR1 is KGHSH and CDR2 is LQKENI in the germline V gene. This chain's CDR3 is CASSPSTSGTDTQYF. CDR3 in DNA: TGTGCCAGCTCACCAAGCACGTCTGGCACAGATACGCAGTATTTT.